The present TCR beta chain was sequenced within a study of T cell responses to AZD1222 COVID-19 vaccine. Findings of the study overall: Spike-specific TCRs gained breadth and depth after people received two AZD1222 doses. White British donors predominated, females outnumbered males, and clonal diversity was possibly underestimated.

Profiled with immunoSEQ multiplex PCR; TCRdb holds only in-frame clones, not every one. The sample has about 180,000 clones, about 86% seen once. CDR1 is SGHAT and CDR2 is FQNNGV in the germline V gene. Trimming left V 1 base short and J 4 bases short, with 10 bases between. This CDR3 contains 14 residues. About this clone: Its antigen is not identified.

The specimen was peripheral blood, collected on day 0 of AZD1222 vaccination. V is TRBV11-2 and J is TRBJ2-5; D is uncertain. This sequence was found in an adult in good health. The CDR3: CASSLGRRAETQYF. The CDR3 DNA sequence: TGTGCCAGCAGCTTAGGTCGACGGGCAGAGACCCAGTACTTC.